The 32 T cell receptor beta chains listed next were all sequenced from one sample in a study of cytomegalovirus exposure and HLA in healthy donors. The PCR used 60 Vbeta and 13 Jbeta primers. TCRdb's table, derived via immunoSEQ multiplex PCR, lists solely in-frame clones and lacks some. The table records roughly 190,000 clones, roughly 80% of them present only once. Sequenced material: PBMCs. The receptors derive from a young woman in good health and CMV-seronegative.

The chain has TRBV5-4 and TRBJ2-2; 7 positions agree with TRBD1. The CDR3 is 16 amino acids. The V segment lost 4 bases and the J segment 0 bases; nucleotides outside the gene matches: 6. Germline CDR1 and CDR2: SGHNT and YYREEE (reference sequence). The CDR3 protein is CASSPRTGSNTGELFF. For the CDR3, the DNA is TGTGCCAGCAGCCCTAGGACAGGTTCGAACACCGGGGAGCTGTTTTTT.

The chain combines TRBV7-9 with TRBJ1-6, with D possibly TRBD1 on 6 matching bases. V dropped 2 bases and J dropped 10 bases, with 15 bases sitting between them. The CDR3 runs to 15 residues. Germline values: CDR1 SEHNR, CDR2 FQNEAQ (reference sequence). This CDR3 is CASSLSQGTASPLHF. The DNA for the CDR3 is TGTGCCAGCAGCTTATCACAGGGAACTGCGTCACCCCTCCACTTT.

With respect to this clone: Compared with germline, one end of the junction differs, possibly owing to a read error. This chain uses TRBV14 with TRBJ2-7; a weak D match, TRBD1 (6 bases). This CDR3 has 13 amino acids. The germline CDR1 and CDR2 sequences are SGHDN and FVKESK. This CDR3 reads CASSPQGSFEQYF. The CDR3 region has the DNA TGTGCCAGCAGCCCACAGGGTTCCTTCGAGCAGTACTTC.

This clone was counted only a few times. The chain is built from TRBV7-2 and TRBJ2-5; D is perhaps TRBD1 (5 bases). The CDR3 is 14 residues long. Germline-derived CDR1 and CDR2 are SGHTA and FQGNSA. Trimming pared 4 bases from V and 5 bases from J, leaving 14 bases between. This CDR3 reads CASSSRQGQETQYF. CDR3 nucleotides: TGTGCCAGCAGCTCCCGGCAGGGCCAGGAGACCCAGTACTTC.

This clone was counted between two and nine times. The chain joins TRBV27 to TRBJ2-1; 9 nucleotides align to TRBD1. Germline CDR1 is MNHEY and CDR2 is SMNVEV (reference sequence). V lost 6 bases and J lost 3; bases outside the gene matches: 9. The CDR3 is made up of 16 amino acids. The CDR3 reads CASRQFRTGDYNEQFF. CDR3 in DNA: TGTGCCAGCAGACAATTCCGGACAGGGGACTACAATGAGCAGTTCTTC.

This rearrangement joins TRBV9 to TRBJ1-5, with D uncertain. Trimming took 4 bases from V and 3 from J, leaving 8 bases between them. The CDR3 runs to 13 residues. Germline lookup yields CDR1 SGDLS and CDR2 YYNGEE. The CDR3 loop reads CASSLSNNQPQHF. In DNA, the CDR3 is TGTGCCAGCAGCCTTTCTAACAATCAGCCCCAGCATTTT.

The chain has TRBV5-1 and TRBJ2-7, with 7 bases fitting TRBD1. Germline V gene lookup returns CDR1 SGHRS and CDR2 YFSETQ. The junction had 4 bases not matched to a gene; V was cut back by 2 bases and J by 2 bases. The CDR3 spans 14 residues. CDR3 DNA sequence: TGCGCCAGCAGCTTTGAGACAGGGACCTACGAGCAGTACTTC. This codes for CASSFETGTYEQYF.

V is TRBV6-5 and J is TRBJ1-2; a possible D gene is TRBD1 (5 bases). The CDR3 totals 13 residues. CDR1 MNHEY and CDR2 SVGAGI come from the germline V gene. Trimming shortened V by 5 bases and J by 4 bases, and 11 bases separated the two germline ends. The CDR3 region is CASSMGGLYGYTF. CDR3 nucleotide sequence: TGTGCCAGCAGTATGGGGGGACTCTATGGCTACACCTTC.

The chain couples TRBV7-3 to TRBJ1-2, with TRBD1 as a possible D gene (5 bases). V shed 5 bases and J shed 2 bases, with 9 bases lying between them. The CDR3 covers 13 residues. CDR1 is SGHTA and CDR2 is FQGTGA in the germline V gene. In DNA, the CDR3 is TGTGCCAGCAGCCCAGACAGAAACTATGGCTACACCTTC. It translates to CASSPDRNYGYTF.

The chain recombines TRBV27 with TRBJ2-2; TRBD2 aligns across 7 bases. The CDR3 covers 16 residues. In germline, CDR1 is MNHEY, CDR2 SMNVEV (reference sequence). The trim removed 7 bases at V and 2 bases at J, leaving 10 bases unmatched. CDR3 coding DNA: TGTGCCAGCAACACCAAGCGGGACGGTAACACCGGGGAGCTGTTTTTT. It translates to CASNTKRDGNTGELFF.

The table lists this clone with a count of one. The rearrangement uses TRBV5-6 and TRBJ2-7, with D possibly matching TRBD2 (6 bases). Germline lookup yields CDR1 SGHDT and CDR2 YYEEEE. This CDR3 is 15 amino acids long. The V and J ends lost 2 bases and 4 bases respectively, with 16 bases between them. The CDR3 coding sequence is TGTGCCAGCAGCTTATTCGGGACTCACGGGTACGAGCAGTACTTC. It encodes CASSLFGTHGYEQYF.

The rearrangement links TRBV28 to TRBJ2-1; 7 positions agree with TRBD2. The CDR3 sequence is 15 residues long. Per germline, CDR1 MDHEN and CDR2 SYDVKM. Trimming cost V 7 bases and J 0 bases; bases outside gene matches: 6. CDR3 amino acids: CASTDGGSSYNEQFF. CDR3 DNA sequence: TGTGCCAGCACGGATGGCGGGAGCTCCTACAATGAGCAGTTCTTC.

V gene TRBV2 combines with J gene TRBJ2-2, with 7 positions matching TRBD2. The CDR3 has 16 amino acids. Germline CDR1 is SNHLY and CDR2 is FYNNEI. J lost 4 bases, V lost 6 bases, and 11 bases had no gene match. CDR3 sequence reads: CASRPLRGSVTGELFF. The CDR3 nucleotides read TGTGCCAGCAGGCCCCTGCGGGGGTCGGTCACCGGGGAGCTGTTTTTT.

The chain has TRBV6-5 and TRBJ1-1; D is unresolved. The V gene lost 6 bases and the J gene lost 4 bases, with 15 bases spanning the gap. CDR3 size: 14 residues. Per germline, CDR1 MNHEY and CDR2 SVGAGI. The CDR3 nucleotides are TGTGCCAGCAGCACTCGCTGGGAGGGCACTGAAGCTTTCTTT. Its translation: CASSTRWEGTEAFF.

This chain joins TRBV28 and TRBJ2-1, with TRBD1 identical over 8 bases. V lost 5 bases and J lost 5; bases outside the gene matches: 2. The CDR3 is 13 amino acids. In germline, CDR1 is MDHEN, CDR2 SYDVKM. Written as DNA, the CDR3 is TGTGCCAGCAGTCTGGACAGGGACAATGAGCAGTTCTTC. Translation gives CASSLDRDNEQFF.

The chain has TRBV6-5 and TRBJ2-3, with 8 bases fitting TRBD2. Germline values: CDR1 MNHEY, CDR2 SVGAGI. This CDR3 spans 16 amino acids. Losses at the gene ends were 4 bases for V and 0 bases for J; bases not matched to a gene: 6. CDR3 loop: CASSFTGGASTDTQYF. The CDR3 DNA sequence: TGTGCCAGCAGTTTCACGGGAGGGGCTAGCACAGATACGCAGTATTTT.

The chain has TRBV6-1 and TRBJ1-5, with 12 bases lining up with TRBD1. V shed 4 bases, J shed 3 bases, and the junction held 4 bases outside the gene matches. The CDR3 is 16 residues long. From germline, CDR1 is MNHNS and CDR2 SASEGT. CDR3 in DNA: TGTGCCAGCAGTGTTGGGACAGGGGGCATCAATCAGCCCCAGCATTTT. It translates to CASSVGTGGINQPQHF.

The CDR3 DNA reads as TGTGCCAGCAGTGAAGCGCTCGGGGGGACCCCAAACACCATATATTTT. Protein product: CASSEALGGTPNTIYF. The rearrangement uses TRBV6-1 and TRBJ1-3, with D maybe TRBD1 (5 bases). The CDR3 totals 16 residues. Germline V gene data show CDR1 as MNHNS and CDR2 as SASEGT. Trimming took off 0 bases at V and 6 bases at J, with 15 bases between the two ends.

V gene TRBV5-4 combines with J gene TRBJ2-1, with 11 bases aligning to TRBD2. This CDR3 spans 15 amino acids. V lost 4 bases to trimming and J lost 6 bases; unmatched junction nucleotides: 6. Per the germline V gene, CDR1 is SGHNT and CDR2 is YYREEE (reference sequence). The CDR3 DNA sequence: TGTGCCAGCAGCCGTAGCGGGGGGGTAGTCAATGAGCAGTTCTTC. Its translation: CASSRSGGVVNEQFF.

The CDR3 loop is CASSLALATRNYGYTF. The CDR3, as DNA: TGTGCCAGCAGCTTAGCCCTTGCGACAAGAAACTATGGCTACACCTTC. This chain connects TRBV7-2 to TRBJ1-2; D unresolved. The CDR3 contains 16 residues. Germline-derived CDR1 and CDR2 are SGHTA and FQGNSA. Trimming removed 0 bases at V and 2 bases at J, with 13 bases between.

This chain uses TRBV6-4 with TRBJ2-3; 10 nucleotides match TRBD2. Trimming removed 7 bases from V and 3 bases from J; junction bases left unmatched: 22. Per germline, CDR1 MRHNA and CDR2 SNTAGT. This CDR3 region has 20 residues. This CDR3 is CASMGGATRAGGASTDTQYF. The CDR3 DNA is TGTGCCAGCATGGGGGGCGCCACTAGAGCGGGGGGGGCCTCAACAGATACGCAGTATTTT.

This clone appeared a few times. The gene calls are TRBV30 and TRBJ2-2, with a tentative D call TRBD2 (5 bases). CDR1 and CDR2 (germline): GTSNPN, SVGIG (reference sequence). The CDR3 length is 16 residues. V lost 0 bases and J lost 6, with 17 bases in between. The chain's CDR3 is CAWSVSSAARAGELFF. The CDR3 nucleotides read TGTGCCTGGAGTGTATCAAGCGCGGCGAGGGCCGGGGAGCTGTTTTTT.

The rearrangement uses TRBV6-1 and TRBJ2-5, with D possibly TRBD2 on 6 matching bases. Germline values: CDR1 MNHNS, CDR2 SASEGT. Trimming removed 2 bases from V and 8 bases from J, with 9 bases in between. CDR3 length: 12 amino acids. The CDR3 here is CASSESAGTQYF. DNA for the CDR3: TGTGCCAGCAGTGAAAGTGCGGGAACCCAGTACTTC.

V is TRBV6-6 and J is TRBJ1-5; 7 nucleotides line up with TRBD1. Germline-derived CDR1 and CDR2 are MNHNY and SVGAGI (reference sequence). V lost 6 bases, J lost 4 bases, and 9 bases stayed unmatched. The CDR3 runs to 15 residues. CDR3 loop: CASRRDREVNQPQHF. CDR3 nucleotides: TGTGCCAGCAGGAGAGACAGGGAAGTGAATCAGCCCCAGCATTTT.

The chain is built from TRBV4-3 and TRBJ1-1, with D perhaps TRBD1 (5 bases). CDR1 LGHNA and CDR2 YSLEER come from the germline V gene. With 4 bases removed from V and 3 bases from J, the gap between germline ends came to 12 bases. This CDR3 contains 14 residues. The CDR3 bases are TGCGCCAGCAGCCTCGGACAAGTAGACACTGAAGCTTTCTTT. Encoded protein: CASSLGQVDTEAFF.

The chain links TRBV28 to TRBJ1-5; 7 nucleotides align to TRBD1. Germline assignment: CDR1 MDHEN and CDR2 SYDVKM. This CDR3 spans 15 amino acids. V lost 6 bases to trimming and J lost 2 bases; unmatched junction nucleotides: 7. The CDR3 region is CASRLVQGGNQPQHF. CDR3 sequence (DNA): TGTGCCAGCAGGCTGGTCCAGGGGGGCAATCAGCCCCAGCATTTT.

The CDR3 protein is CASSQLDRSNSPLHF. The DNA for the CDR3 is TGTGCCAGCTCACAACTTGACAGGTCCAATTCACCCCTCCACTTT. The J gene is TRBJ1-6, the V gene TRBV18, with D maybe TRBD1 (6 bases). The V gene lost 4 bases and the J gene lost 7 bases, with 14 bases spanning the gap. Germline values: CDR1 KGHSH, CDR2 LQKENI. The CDR3 is made up of 15 amino acids.

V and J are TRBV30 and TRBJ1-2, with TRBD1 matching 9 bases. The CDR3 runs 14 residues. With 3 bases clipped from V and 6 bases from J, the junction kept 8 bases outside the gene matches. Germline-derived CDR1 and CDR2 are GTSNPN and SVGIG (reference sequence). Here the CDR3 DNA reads TGTGCCTGGAGGGTAGCCGGGACAGGGAATGGCTACACCTTC. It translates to CAWRVAGTGNGYTF.

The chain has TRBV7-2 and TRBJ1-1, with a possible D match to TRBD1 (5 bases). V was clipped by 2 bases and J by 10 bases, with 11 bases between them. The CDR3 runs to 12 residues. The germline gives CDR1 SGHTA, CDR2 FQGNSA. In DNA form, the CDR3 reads TGTGCCAGCAGCTTATTAATTCAGGGAGCTTTCTTT. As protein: CASSLLIQGAFF.

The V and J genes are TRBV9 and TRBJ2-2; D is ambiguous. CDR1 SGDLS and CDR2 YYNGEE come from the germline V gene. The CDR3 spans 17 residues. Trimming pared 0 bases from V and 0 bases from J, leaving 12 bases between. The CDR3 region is CASSVESSRANTGELFF. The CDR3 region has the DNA TGTGCCAGCAGCGTAGAATCGAGTCGGGCGAACACCGGGGAGCTGTTTTTT.

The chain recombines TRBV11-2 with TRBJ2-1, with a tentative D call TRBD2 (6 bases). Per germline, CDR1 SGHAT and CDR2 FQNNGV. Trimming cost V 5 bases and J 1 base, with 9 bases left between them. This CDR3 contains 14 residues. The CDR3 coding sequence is TGTGCCAGCAGCCAGGACTATTCCTACAATGAGCAGTTCTTC. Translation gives CASSQDYSYNEQFF.

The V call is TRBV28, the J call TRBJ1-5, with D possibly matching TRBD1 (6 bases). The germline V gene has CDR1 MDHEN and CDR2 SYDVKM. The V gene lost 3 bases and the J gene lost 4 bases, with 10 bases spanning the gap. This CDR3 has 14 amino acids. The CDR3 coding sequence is TGTGCCAGCAGTTTCAGGGACATAAATCAGCCCCAGCATTTT. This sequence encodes CASSFRDINQPQHF.